The TCR beta chain described here comes from a study of blood T cell repertoires in COVID-19. The CDR3 sequence is 14 residues long. CDR1 MNHEY and CDR2 SVGEGT come from the germline V gene. Trimming removed 1 base from V and 2 bases from J, with 9 bases in between. Original methodology: Estimation of nucleated cell counts relied on the amplification of reference gene primers. This table comes from immunoSEQ multiplex PCR, and its TCRdb copy is limited to in-frame clones, with some not included. V and J calls and clone size are copied from that table; D and trimming were computed from the DNA. The sample has over 200,000 clones, around 80% seen once.

The TCR originated in a human donor in a cohort sampled during active COVID-19. Sequenced material: peripheral blood. J is TRBJ2-7 and V is TRBV6-2 or TRBV6-3; a possible D gene is TRBD2 (6 bases). The CDR3 coding sequence is TGTGCCAGCAGTTACTTCGGACTACCCTACGAGCAGTACTTC. This sequence encodes CASSYFGLPYEQYF.